This T cell receptor (beta chain) is drawn from a study of T cell responses to AZD1222 COVID-19 vaccine. Overall study: Second-dose recipients at about 4 or about 12 weeks were treated as one pooled group. Study-wide points: Elevations in Spike-specific TCR breadth and depth followed administration of two AZD1222 doses. Only five or six individuals given AZD1222 were seropositive at baseline. Clonal diversity was possibly underestimated, and the donors were mostly white British, with more females.

Clones were sequenced by immunoSEQ multiplex PCR, and TCRdb holds only the in-frame ones, with some missing. Of roughly 120,000 clones in the sample, 75% to 90% were seen once. A word on this clone: Its antigen is still unknown.

Germline-derived CDR1 and CDR2 are SNHLY and FYNNEI. V lost 6 bases to trimming and J lost 7 bases; unmatched junction nucleotides: 3. The CDR3 length is 13 residues. The starting material was peripheral blood, obtained on day 0 of AZD1222 vaccination. This clonotype was sampled from an adult in good health. This sequence joins TRBV2 and TRBJ1-5; 10 bases line up with TRBD1. The CDR3 here is CASRTGGPQPQHF. CDR3 nucleotides: TGTGCCAGCAGGACAGGGGGCCCCCAGCCCCAGCATTTT.